A single sample is the source of the 10 T cell receptor beta chains below, sequenced in a study of cytomegalovirus exposure and HLA in healthy donors. The study ran its PCR with 60 Vbeta and 13 Jbeta primers. Measured with immunoSEQ multiplex PCR; TCRdb has only the in-frame clones, and not every one. The repertoire holds some 180,000 clones, roughly a tenth seen once, with about 1.2% in the top ten. The material sequenced was PBMCs. These TCRs come from a woman aged 30 to 39 in good health and CMV-seropositive.

The genes are TRBV18 and TRBJ2-7, with D possibly matching TRBD2 (6 bases). CDR1 KGHSH and CDR2 LQKENI come from the germline V gene. V dropped 5 bases and J dropped 2 bases, with 19 bases sitting between them. The CDR3 loop spans 16 amino acids. The CDR3 loop reads CASSGGSVGTTYEQYF. CDR3 nucleotides: TGTGCCAGCTCAGGGGGGTCAGTTGGGACCACCTACGAGCAGTACTTC.

The rearrangement links TRBV6-6 to TRBJ2-1; 10 positions agree with TRBD2. Per germline, CDR1 MNHNY and CDR2 SVGAGI (reference sequence). The V segment lost 4 bases and the J segment 7 bases; nucleotides outside the gene matches: 4. CDR3 size: 14 residues. The CDR3 reads CASSSRAGGNEQFF. In DNA, the CDR3 is TGTGCCAGCAGTTCAAGAGCGGGGGGGAATGAGCAGTTCTTC.

The chain employs TRBV2 and TRBJ2-7; 11 bases are shared with TRBD2. CDR3 length: 15 residues. Germline V gene data show CDR1 as SNHLY and CDR2 as FYNNEI. The junction had 6 bases not matched to a gene; V was cut back by 6 bases and J by 2 bases. The CDR3, as DNA: TGTGCCAGCAGCCCTCCGGGACTAGCGGCCTACGAGCAGTACTTC. Its protein product is CASSPPGLAAYEQYF.

V gene TRBV30 combines with J gene TRBJ2-1; D possibly uses TRBD1 or TRBD2 (7 bases each). Germline V gene lookup returns CDR1 GTSNPN and CDR2 SVGIG (reference sequence). CDR3 length: 14 amino acids. CDR3 sequence reads: CAWGGQLLNNEQFF. DNA for the CDR3: TGTGCTTGGGGGGGACAGCTTCTGAACAATGAGCAGTTCTTC.

V and J are TRBV5-1 and TRBJ2-5; perhaps TRBD2 as D (5 bases). Per germline, CDR1 SGHRS and CDR2 YFSETQ. CDR3 size: 13 residues. V lost 3 bases to trimming and J lost 4 bases, with 10 bases between them. The CDR3 nucleotides read TGCGCCAGCAGCTCACTAGAGGTAGAGACCCAGTACTTC. It specifies CASSSLEVETQYF.

V gene TRBV13 combines with J gene TRBJ2-3; 8 bases align to TRBD2. The junction had 8 bases not matched to a gene; V was cut back by 5 bases and J by 4 bases. In germline, CDR1 is PRHDT, CDR2 FYEKMQ (reference sequence). The CDR3 is 15 residues long. DNA of the CDR3: TGTGCCAGCAGCCCCTGGGGACTAGGACCAGATACGCAGTATTTT. The encoded protein is CASSPWGLGPDTQYF.

V is TRBV15 and J is TRBJ2-7; 10 bases are a match to TRBD1. Germline lookup yields CDR1 LNHNV and CDR2 YYDKDF (reference sequence). The CDR3 length is 17 residues. The trim removed 4 bases at V and 5 bases at J, leaving 14 bases unmatched. The DNA of the CDR3 is TGTGCCACCAGCACCCTGGACGGAGGACAGGGGGGCCACGAGCAGTACTTC. This sequence encodes CATSTLDGGQGGHEQYF.

The chain joins TRBV29-1 to TRBJ2-4; TRBD2 matches 8 bases. Germline V gene data show CDR1 as SQVTM and CDR2 as ANQGSEA. CDR3 length: 13 amino acids. J gave up 7 bases and V 3 bases, and 5 bases lay outside the gene matches. CDR3 region: CSVETGGRNIQYF. Here the CDR3 DNA reads TGCAGCGTTGAGACGGGAGGGCGTAACATTCAGTACTTC.

The table lists this clone with a few counts. The chain employs TRBV9 and TRBJ1-1; TRBD1 is a possible D gene (6 bases). The CDR3 is 15 amino acids. Germline V gene sequence: CDR1 SGDLS, CDR2 YYNGEE. Trimming stripped 2 bases from V and 3 bases from J, with 14 bases between. In DNA, the CDR3 is TGTGCCAGCAGCGTCGCCATTTGGGGGCACACTGAAGCTTTCTTT. It yields the protein CASSVAIWGHTEAFF.

CDR3 sequence reads: CASSALAGGPNEQFF. CDR3 nucleotides: TGTGCCAGCAGCGCACTAGCGGGAGGGCCGAATGAGCAGTTCTTC. This rearrangement joins TRBV7-2 to TRBJ2-1; the match to TRBD2 covers 13 bases. CDR1 SGHTA and CDR2 FQGNSA come from the germline V gene. Trimming removed 5 bases from V and 7 bases from J; junction bases left unmatched: 5. The CDR3 is 15 residues long.